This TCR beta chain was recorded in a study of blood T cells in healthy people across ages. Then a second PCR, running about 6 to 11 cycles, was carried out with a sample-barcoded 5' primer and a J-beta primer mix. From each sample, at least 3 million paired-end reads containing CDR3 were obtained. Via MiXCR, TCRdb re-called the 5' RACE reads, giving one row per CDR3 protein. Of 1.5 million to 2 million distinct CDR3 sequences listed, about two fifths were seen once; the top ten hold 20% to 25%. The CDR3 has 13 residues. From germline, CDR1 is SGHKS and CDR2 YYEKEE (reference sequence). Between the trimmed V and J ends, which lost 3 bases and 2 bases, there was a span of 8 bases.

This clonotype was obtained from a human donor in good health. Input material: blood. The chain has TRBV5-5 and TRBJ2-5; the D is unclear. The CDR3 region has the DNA TGTGCCAGCAGCTATTGGGCTCAAGAGACCCAGTACTTC. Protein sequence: CASSYWAQETQYF.